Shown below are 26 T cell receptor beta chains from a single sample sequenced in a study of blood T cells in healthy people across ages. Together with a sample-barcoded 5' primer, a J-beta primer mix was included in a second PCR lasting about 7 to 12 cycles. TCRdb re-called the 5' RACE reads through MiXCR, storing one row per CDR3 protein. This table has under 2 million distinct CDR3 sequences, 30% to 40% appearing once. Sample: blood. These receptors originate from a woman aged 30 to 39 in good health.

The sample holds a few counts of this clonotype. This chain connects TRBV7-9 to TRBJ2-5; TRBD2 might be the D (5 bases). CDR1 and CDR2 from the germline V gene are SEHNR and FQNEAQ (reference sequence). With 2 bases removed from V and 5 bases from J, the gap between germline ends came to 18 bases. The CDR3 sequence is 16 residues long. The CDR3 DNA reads TGTGCCAGCAGCTTATTGGTCTGGGCTAGCCGTGAGACCCAGTACTTC. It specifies CASSLLVWASRETQYF.

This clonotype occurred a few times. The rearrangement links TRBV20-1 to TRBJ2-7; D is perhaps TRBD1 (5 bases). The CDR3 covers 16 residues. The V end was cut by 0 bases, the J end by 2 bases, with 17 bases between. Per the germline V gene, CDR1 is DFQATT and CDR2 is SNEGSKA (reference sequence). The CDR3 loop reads CSARDPLKGIPYEQYF. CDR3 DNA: TGCAGTGCTAGAGACCCCTTAAAGGGGATCCCCTACGAGCAGTACTTC.

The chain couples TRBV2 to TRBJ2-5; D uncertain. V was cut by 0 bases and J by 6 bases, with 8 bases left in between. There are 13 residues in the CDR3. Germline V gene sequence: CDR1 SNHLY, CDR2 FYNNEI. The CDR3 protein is CASSEARRKTQYF. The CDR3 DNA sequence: TGTGCCAGCAGTGAAGCGCGCAGAAAGACCCAGTACTTC.

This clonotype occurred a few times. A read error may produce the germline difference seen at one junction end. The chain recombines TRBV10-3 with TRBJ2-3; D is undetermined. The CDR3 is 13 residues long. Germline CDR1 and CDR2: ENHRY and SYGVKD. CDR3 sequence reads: CTISDLRANTQYF. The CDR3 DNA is TGTACCATCAGTGACCTACGGGCGAATACGCAGTATTTT.

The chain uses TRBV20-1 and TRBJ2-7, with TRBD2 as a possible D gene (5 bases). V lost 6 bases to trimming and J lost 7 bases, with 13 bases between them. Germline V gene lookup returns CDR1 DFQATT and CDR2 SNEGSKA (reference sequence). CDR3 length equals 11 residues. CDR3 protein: CSAPRRGEQYF. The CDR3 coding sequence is TGCAGTGCCCCGCGCAGAGGGGAGCAGTACTTC.

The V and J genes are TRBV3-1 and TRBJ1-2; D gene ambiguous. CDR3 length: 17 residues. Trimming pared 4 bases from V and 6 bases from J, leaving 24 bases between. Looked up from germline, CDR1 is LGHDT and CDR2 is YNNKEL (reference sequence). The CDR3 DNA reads TGTGCCAGCAGCCCAGCTACCTTGCCGGACCTGAGGGATGGCTACACCTTC. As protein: CASSPATLPDLRDGYTF.

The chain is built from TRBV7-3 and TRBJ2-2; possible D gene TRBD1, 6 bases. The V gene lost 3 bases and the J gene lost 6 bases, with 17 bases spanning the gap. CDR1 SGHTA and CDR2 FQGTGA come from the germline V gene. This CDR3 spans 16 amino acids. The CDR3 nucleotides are TGTGCCAGCAGCTTGCAGGGGTCCCCGATCTCCGGGGAGCTGTTTTTT. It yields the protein CASSLQGSPISGELFF.

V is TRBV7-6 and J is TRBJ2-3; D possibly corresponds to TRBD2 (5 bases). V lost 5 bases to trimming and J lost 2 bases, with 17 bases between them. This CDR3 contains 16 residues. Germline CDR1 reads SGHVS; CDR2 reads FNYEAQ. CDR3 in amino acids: CASSIPRRATTDTQYF. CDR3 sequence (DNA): TGTGCCAGCAGCATACCACGGCGGGCAACCACAGATACGCAGTATTTT.

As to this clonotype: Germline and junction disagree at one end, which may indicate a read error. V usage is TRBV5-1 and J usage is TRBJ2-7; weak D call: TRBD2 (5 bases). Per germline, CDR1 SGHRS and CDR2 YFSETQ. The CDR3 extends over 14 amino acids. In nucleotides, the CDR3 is TGCGCCAGCAGCCCGCGAGGGCATAATTACGTGCAGTACTTC. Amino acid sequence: CASSPRGHNYVQYF.

CDR3 coding DNA: TGTGCCAGCAGTTTAGGGGGACAGGGCCCCGGGCAGGGCACCTTC. It is translated as CASSLGGQGPGQGTF. This rearrangement joins TRBV12-3 or TRBV12-4 to TRBJ1-2; TRBD1 matches 9 bases. V shed 1 base and J 13 bases; nucleotides not matched to a gene: 13. The CDR3 length is 15 residues.

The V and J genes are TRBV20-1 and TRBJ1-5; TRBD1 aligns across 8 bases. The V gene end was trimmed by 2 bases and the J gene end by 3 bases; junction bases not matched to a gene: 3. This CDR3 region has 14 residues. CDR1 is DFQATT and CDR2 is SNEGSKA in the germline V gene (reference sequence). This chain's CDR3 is CSARQGATNQPQHF. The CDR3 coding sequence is TGCAGTGCTAGACAGGGGGCTACCAATCAGCCCCAGCATTTT.

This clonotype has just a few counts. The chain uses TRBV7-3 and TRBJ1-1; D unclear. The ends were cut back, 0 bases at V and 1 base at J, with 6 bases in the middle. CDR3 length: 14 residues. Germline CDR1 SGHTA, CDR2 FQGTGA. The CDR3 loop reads CASSLTATNTEAFF. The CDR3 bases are TGTGCCAGCAGCTTAACGGCGACGAACACTGAAGCTTTCTTT.

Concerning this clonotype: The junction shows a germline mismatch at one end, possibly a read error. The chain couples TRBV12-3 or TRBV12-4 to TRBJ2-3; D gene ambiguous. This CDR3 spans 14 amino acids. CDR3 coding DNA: TGTGCCAGCAGTCTTCTTGGAAGAGCAGATGCGCAATATTTT. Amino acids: CASSLLGRADAQYF.

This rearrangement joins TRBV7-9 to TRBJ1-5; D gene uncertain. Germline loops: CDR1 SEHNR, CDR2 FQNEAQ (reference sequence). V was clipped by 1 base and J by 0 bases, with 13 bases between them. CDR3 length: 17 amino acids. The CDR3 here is CASSLGQDGSSNQPQHF. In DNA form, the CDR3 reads TGTGCCAGCAGCTTAGGCCAGGACGGTAGTAGCAATCAGCCCCAGCATTTT.

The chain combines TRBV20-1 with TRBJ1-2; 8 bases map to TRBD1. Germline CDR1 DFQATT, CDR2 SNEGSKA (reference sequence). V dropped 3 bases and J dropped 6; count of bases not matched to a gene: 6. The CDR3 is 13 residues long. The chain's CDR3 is CSASAGGEDGYTF. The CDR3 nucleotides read TGCAGTGCTAGCGCAGGGGGCGAAGATGGCTACACCTTC.

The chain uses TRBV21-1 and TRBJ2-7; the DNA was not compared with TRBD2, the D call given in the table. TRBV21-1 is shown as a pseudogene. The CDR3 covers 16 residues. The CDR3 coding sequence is TGTGCCAGCAGCAGAGGGGAGGGGACCAGCTCCTACGAGCAGTACTTC. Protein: CASSRGEGTSSYEQYF.

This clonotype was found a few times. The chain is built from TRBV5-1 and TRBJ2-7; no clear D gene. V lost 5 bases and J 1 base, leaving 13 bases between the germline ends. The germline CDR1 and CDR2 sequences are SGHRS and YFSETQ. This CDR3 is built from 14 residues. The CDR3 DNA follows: TGCGCCAGCAGTGCTCCCCCCATGTCCTACGAGCAGTACTTC. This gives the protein CASSAPPMSYEQYF. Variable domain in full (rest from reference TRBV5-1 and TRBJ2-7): KAGVTQTPRYLIKTRGQQVTLSCSPISGHRSVSWYQQTPGQGLQFLFEYFSETQRNKGNFPGRFSGRQFSNSRSEMNVSTLELGDSALYLCASSAPPMSYEQYFGPGTRLTVT.

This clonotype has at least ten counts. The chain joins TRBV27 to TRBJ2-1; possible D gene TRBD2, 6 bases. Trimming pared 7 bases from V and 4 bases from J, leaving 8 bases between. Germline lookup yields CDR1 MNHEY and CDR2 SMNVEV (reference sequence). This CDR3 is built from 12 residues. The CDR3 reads CASMRGYNEQFF. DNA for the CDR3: TGTGCCAGCATGCGGGGTTACAATGAGCAGTTCTTC.

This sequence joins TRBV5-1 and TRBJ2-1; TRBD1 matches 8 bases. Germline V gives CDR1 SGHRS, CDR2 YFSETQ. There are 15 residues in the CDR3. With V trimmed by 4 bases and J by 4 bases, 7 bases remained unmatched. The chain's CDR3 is CASSEGDRTYNEQFF. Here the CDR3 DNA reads TGCGCCAGCAGCGAGGGGGACAGGACGTACAATGAGCAGTTCTTC.

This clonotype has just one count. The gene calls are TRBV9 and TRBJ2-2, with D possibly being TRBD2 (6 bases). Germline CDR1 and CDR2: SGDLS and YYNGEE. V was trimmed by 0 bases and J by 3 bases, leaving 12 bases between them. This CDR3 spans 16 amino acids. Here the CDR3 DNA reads TGTGCCAGCAGCGTAGATGGTAGCGGTTACACCGGGGAGCTGTTTTTT. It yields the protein CASSVDGSGYTGELFF.

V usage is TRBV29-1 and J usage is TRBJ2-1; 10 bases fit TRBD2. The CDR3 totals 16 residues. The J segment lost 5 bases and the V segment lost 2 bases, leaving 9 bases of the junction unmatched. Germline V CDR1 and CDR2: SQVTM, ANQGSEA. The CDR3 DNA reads TGCAGCGTTGAAAGGGCTAGCGGGGGCCATAACAATGAGCAGTTCTTC. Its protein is CSVERASGGHNNEQFF.

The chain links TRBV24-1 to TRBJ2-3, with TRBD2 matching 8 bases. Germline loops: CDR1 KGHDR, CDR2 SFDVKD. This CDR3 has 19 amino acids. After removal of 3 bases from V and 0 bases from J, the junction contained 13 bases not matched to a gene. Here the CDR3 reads CATSDASSGRAGSTDTQYF. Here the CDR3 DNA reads TGTGCCACCAGTGATGCCTCGAGCGGGAGAGCCGGGAGCACAGATACGCAGTATTTT.

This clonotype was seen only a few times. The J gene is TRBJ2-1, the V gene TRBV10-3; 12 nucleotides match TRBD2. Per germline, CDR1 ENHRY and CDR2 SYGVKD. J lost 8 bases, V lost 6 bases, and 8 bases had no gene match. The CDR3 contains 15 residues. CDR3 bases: TGTGCCATCAGAAACGGACTAGCGGGGCGGCATGAGCAGTTCTTC. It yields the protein CAIRNGLAGRHEQFF.

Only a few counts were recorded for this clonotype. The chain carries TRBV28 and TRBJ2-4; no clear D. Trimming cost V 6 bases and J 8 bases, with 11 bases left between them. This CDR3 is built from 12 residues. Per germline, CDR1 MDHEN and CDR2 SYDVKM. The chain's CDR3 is CASSSTSDIQYF. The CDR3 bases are TGTGCCAGCAGCTCCACCTCAGACATTCAGTACTTC.

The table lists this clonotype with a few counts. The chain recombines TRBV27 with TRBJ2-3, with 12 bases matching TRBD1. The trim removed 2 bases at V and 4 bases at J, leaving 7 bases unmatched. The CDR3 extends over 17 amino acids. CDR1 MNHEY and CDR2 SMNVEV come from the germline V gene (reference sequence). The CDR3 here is CASSLLNWDRGPDTQYF. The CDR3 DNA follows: TGTGCCAGCAGTTTACTGAACTGGGACAGGGGGCCAGATACGCAGTATTTT.

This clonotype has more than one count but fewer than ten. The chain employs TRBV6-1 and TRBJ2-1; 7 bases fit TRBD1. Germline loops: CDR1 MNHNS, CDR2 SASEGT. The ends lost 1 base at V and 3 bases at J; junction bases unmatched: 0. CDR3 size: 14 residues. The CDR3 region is CASSEGDSYNEQFF. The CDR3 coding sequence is TGTGCCAGCAGTGAAGGGGACAGCTACAATGAGCAGTTCTTC.